This is a list of T cell receptor beta chains from one sample in a study of identical twins. TCRdb re-analysed the 5' RACE reads in MiXCR, keeping a single row per CDR3 protein. Altogether 1,800,000 or so distinct CDR3 sequences are present, around a third being singletons, with the ten largest covering about 0.3%. Sequencing used cord blood. These receptors all come from a newborn girl in good health. Each CDR3 is given with its conserved first and last residue. The order of the fields is CDR3 protein, CDR3 DNA, CDR3 length, V gene, J gene, clone size, D gene. A D gene is named only where the DNA matches it firmly. Clone size is not always given. Where it is, it says once, few, many or a class for expanded clones.

cdr3_aa: CAISLGVGSYEQYF; cdr3_nt: TGTGCCATCAGCCTCGGGGTTGGTTCCTACGAGCAGTACTTC; cdr3_length: 14; v_call: TRBV10-3; j_call: TRBJ2-7; clone_size: few; d_call: NA
cdr3_aa: CASSLGRPEEKLFF; cdr3_nt: TGCGCCAGCAGCTTGGGTAGGCCAGAGGAAAAACTGTTTTTT; cdr3_length: 14; v_call: TRBV5-1; j_call: TRBJ1-4; clone_size: NA; d_call: NA
cdr3_aa: CASSQGPLTAINEKLFF; cdr3_nt: TGTGCCAGCAGCCAAGGCCCCCTTACTGCAATTAATGAAAAACTGTTTTTT; cdr3_length: 17; v_call: TRBV3-1; j_call: TRBJ1-4; clone_size: NA; d_call: NA
cdr3_aa: CASTWGGALTEAFF; cdr3_nt: TGTGCCAGCACTTGGGGGGGGGCCCTCACTGAAGCTTTCTTT; cdr3_length: 14; v_call: TRBV12-3/TRBV12-4; j_call: TRBJ1-1; clone_size: few; d_call: NA
cdr3_aa: CASRSGLAAYEQYF; cdr3_nt: TGTGCCAGCAGGTCGGGACTAGCGGCCTACGAGCAGTACTTC; cdr3_length: 14; v_call: TRBV2; j_call: TRBJ2-7; clone_size: NA; d_call: TRBD2
cdr3_aa: CASSAGQAFEQYF; cdr3_nt: TGCGCCAGCAGCGCGGGACAGGCTTTTGAGCAGTACTTC; cdr3_length: 13; v_call: TRBV5-1; j_call: TRBJ2-7; clone_size: NA; d_call: TRBD1
cdr3_aa: CASSSGTRDNEQFF; cdr3_nt: TGCGCCAGCAGCTCCGGGACTAGGGACAATGAGCAGTTCTTC; cdr3_length: 14; v_call: TRBV5-1; j_call: TRBJ2-1; clone_size: many; d_call: TRBD2
cdr3_aa: CACRRWAKDTQYF; cdr3_nt: TGTGCCTGCAGACGCTGGGCAAAAGATACGCAGTATTTT; cdr3_length: 13; v_call: TRBV6-1; j_call: TRBJ2-3; clone_size: NA; d_call: NA
cdr3_aa: CSARDESLVAKNIQYF; cdr3_nt: TGCAGTGCTAGAGATGAGTCGTTGGTGGCCAAAAACATTCAGTACTTC; cdr3_length: 16; v_call: TRBV20-1; j_call: TRBJ2-4; clone_size: few; d_call: NA
cdr3_aa: CACSEGIQETQYF; cdr3_nt: TGTGCCTGCAGCGAGGGGATTCAAGAGACCCAGTACTTC; cdr3_length: 13; v_call: TRBV7-2; j_call: TRBJ2-5; clone_size: NA; d_call: NA
cdr3_aa: CASSLWEIRGEKLFF; cdr3_nt: TGTGCCAGCAGTTTATGGGAGATACGCGGTGAAAAACTGTTTTTT; cdr3_length: 15; v_call: TRBV28; j_call: TRBJ1-4; clone_size: NA; d_call: NA
cdr3_aa: CASSDSPLYGYTF; cdr3_nt: TGTGCCAGCAGCGACAGCCCTCTCTATGGCTACACCTTC; cdr3_length: 13; v_call: TRBV27; j_call: TRBJ1-2; clone_size: NA; d_call: NA
cdr3_aa: CASSVAATHYEQYF; cdr3_nt: TGTGCCAGCAGCGTAGCCGCCACTCACTACGAGCAGTACTTC; cdr3_length: 14; v_call: TRBV9; j_call: TRBJ2-7; clone_size: NA; d_call: NA
cdr3_aa: CSARERRVQSF; cdr3_nt: TGCAGTGCTAGAGAAAGACGGGTTCAGTCCTTC; cdr3_length: 11; v_call: TRBV20-1; j_call: TRBJ2-4; clone_size: NA; d_call: NA
cdr3_aa: CASNEGGTSSYEQYF; cdr3_nt: TGTGCCAGCAACGAGGGCGGTACAAGCTCCTACGAGCAGTACTTC; cdr3_length: 15; v_call: TRBV2; j_call: TRBJ2-7; clone_size: few; d_call: NA
cdr3_aa: CSASVQGDRVTDTQYF; cdr3_nt: TGCAGTGCTAGTGTCCAGGGGGACAGGGTCACAGATACGCAGTATTTT; cdr3_length: 16; v_call: TRBV20-1; j_call: TRBJ2-3; clone_size: few; d_call: TRBD1
cdr3_aa: CATSDRGSYEQYF; cdr3_nt: TGTGCCACCAGTGATCGCGGGTCCTACGAGCAGTACTTC; cdr3_length: 13; v_call: TRBV24-1; j_call: TRBJ2-7; clone_size: many; d_call: NA
cdr3_aa: CASSLAPRQPQHF; cdr3_nt: TGTGCCAGCAGCTTAGCCCCCCGACAGCCCCAGCATTTT; cdr3_length: 13; v_call: TRBV7-2; j_call: TRBJ1-5; clone_size: few; d_call: NA
cdr3_aa: CSVESPGGGETQYF; cdr3_nt: TGCAGCGTTGAATCACCGGGGGGCGGAGAGACCCAGTACTTC; cdr3_length: 14; v_call: TRBV29-1; j_call: TRBJ2-5; clone_size: NA; d_call: NA
cdr3_aa: CAISELYDRFTDTQYF; cdr3_nt: TGTGCCATCAGTGAACTTTATGACAGGTTCACAGATACGCAGTATTTT; cdr3_length: 16; v_call: TRBV10-3; j_call: TRBJ2-3; clone_size: few; d_call: NA
cdr3_aa: CASSLWPPTGLGGELFF; cdr3_nt: TGTGCCAGCAGTTTATGGCCGCCGACAGGGCTCGGCGGGGAGCTGTTTTTT; cdr3_length: 17; v_call: TRBV27; j_call: TRBJ2-2; clone_size: NA; d_call: TRBD1
cdr3_aa: CASSFRGVYEQYF; cdr3_nt: TGTGCCAGCAGCTTTCGTGGGGTCTACGAGCAGTACTTC; cdr3_length: 13; v_call: TRBV12-3/TRBV12-4; j_call: TRBJ2-7; clone_size: many; d_call: NA
cdr3_aa: CASRPQGRGNTGELFF; cdr3_nt: TGTGCCAGCAGACCACAAGGCAGGGGTAACACCGGGGAGCTGTTTTTT; cdr3_length: 16; v_call: TRBV7-2; j_call: TRBJ2-2; clone_size: NA; d_call: NA
cdr3_aa: CAWSRLGEAFF; cdr3_nt: TGTGCCTGGTCCCGCCTTGGGGAAGCTTTCTTT; cdr3_length: 11; v_call: TRBV30; j_call: TRBJ1-1; clone_size: NA; d_call: NA
cdr3_aa: CASSLGHINYGYTF; cdr3_nt: TGTGCCAGCAGTTTAGGACATATAAACTATGGCTACACCTTC; cdr3_length: 14; v_call: TRBV12-3/TRBV12-4; j_call: TRBJ1-2; clone_size: few; d_call: NA
cdr3_aa: CSARDPGLRGTDTQYF; cdr3_nt: TGCAGTGCTAGAGATCCGGGACTAAGAGGAACAGATACGCAGTATTTT; cdr3_length: 16; v_call: TRBV20-1; j_call: TRBJ2-3; clone_size: few; d_call: TRBD2
cdr3_aa: CASEGLSSYEQYF; cdr3_nt: TGTGCCAGCGAGGGACTTAGCTCCTACGAGCAGTACTTC; cdr3_length: 13; v_call: TRBV2; j_call: TRBJ2-7; clone_size: NA; d_call: NA
cdr3_aa: CSVSRDRAPDTQYF; cdr3_nt: TGCAGTGTCAGCCGGGACAGGGCCCCAGATACGCAGTATTTT; cdr3_length: 14; v_call: TRBV20-1; j_call: TRBJ2-3; clone_size: NA; d_call: TRBD1
cdr3_aa: CSARPGKGYGYTF; cdr3_nt: TGCAGTGCTCGACCGGGGAAAGGCTATGGCTACACCTTC; cdr3_length: 13; v_call: TRBV20-1; j_call: TRBJ1-2; clone_size: few; d_call: NA
cdr3_aa: CASSARQSTDTQYF; cdr3_nt: TGTGCCAGCAGCGCGCGGCAGAGCACAGATACGCAGTATTTT; cdr3_length: 14; v_call: TRBV7-6; j_call: TRBJ2-3; clone_size: few; d_call: NA
cdr3_aa: CASSLTSGRLRDTQYF; cdr3_nt: TGTGCCAGCAGCCTTACTAGCGGGAGGCTCAGGGATACGCAGTATTTT; cdr3_length: 16; v_call: TRBV7-9; j_call: TRBJ2-3; clone_size: many; d_call: TRBD2